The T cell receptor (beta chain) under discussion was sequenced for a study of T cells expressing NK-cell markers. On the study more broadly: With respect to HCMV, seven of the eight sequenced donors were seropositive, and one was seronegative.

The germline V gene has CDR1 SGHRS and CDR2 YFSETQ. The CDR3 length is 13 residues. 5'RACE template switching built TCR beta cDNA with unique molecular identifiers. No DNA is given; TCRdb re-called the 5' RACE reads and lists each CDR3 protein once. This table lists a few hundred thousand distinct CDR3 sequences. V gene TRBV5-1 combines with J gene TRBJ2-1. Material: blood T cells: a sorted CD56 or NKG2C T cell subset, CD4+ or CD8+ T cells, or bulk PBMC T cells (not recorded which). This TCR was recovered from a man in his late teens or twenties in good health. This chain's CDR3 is CASNARLYNEQFF. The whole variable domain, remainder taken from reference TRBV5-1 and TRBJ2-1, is KAGVTQTPRYLIKTRGQQVTLSCSPISGHRSVSWYQQTPGQGLQFLFEYFSETQRNKGNFPGRFSGRQFSNSRSEMNVSTLELGDSALYLCASNARLYNEQFFGPGTRLTVL.